The rows below give T cell receptor beta chains drawn from one sample of a study of OX40 agonist ivuxolimab in advanced cancers. Assay: immunoSEQ multiplex PCR; the TCRdb copy retains only in-frame clones and omits some. This table has roughly 30,000 clones, roughly nine tenths appearing once. Sequences were derived from CD4+ or CD8+ T cells sorted from blood, sampled in a trial of the OX40 agonist ivuxolimab. Every receptor here comes from an adult with an advanced solid tumor such as melanoma, head and neck, liver or kidney cancer. The CDR3 runs from the conserved cysteine through the conserved F or W. The D gene is left open where the match is weak. For some rows the clone size is stated as once, few or many, or as a class when expanded; others skip it.

CDR3nt,CDR3aa,j_gene,v_gene,abundance,d_gene
TGTGCCAGCAGCTTAAGGGACGGAGCCGGCTACGAGCAGTACTTC,CASSLRDGAGYEQYF,TRBJ2-7,TRBV7-6,medium-sized,-
TGTGCCAGCAGTTACTCGACTGCCCCCGGGGAGCTGTTTTTT,CASSYSTAPGELFF,TRBJ2-2,TRBV6-5,-,-
TGTGCCAGCAGCTCCGGGACACCAAATGGCTACACCTTC,CASSSGTPNGYTF,TRBJ1-2,TRBV7-9,-,-
TGTGCCAGCAGCGACCCCGGACTAGCGGCCCATAGCACAGATACGCAGTATTTT,CASSDPGLAAHSTDTQYF,TRBJ2-3,TRBV9,once,TRBD2
TGTGCCAGCAGTAATCAGGTTGGGGGGGTTAAAAAACTGTTTTTT,CASSNQVGGVKKLFF,TRBJ1-4,TRBV11-2,-,-
TGTGCCAGCAGCCAAAGGGACCAATTTCAGGAGCTGTTTTTT,CASSQRDQFQELFF,TRBJ2-2,TRBV4-2,-,-
TGTGCCAGCACCGCCGAGGGGACAGGCTACACCGGGGAGCTGTTTTTT,CASTAEGTGYTGELFF,TRBJ2-2,TRBV27,few,TRBD1
TGCGCCAGCAGCCAAGGAGCGGGAGTGGTCTACGAGCAGTACTTC,CASSQGAGVVYEQYF,TRBJ2-7,TRBV4-1,-,TRBD2
TGTGCCAGCAGCGTAGATGGTAGACTTTTCGATACGCAGTATTTT,CASSVDGRLFDTQYF,TRBJ2-3,TRBV9,-,-
TGTGCCAGCAGTAAATTTACGCGGGATCCAAAGCCGCAGTATTTT,CASSKFTRDPKPQYF,TRBJ2-3,TRBV28,few,-
TGCGCCAGCGGGAAGGGGCGGCCCACAGATACGCAGTATTTT,CASGKGRPTDTQYF,TRBJ2-3,TRBV4-1,-,-
TGTGCCAGCAGCGAAGGACTAGGGGACACCGGGGAGCTGTTTTTT,CASSEGLGDTGELFF,TRBJ2-2,TRBV7-3,once,TRBD2
TGTGCCTGGGTAGCGGAGAGCTCCTACAATGAGCAGTTCTTC,CAWVAESSYNEQFF,TRBJ2-1,TRBV30,medium-sized,-
TGTGCCAGCAGCGTTTCTAGCGGGATTCCGAGGGACTACAATGAGCAGTTCTTC,CASSVSSGIPRDYNEQFF,TRBJ2-1,TRBV9,-,TRBD2
TGCGCCAGCAGCTTGGACAGTTCATATAGCAATCAGCCCCAGCATTTT,CASSLDSSYSNQPQHF,TRBJ1-5,TRBV5-1,-,-
TGTGCCACCAGCCCAGGGGCCTACGAGCAGTACTTC,CATSPGAYEQYF,TRBJ2-7,TRBV15,-,-
TGTGCCAGCAGCTTAGCGTCAGGGGCCTACGAGCAGTACTTC,CASSLASGAYEQYF,TRBJ2-7,TRBV7-2,-,-
TGTGCCAGCAGCGCACCGGGAGACAGGTACAATGAGCAGTTCTTC,CASSAPGDRYNEQFF,TRBJ2-1,TRBV5-4,-,-
TGTGCCATCCAGAACCCCCTCGGGGAGACCCAGTACTTC,CAIQNPLGETQYF,TRBJ2-5,TRBV28,-,-
TGTGCCAGCAGCGTAGACGGGAGTCGGTACGAGCAGTACTTC,CASSVDGSRYEQYF,TRBJ2-7,TRBV9,-,-
TGTGCCAGCAGCCTAGGGGGATACGAGCAGTACTTC,CASSLGGYEQYF,TRBJ2-7,TRBV14,few,-
TGTGCCAGCAGTGCGATAGGGCAGCTCAATGAGCAGTTCTTC,CASSAIGQLNEQFF,TRBJ2-1,TRBV28,few,-
TGTGCCAGCAGTACCGGACTGTTAAGTCGCGAAGCTTTCTTT,CASSTGLLSREAFF,TRBJ1-1,TRBV6-6,-,-
TGTGCCAGCAGTTTAACGCTGCAGGGAACCTACGAGCAGTACTTC,CASSLTLQGTYEQYF,TRBJ2-7,TRBV28,-,-
TGTGCCAGCTCACCACCTCAACTAGGTACCGAGCAGTACTTC,CASSPPQLGTEQYF,TRBJ2-7,TRBV18,medium-sized,-
TGTGCCAGCAGTTCGAAGCGGGACTACGAGCAGTACTTC,CASSSKRDYEQYF,TRBJ2-7,TRBV27,-,TRBD2
TGCGCCAGCAGCCAAGTCTTCGTGACAGGGGTTTTCGGGACCCAGTACTTC,CASSQVFVTGVFGTQYF,TRBJ2-5,TRBV4-3,-,TRBD1
TGTGCCAGCAGCTTAACGCCGGGGAGGGCAGAGACCCAGTACTTC,CASSLTPGRAETQYF,TRBJ2-5,TRBV7-3,-,TRBD2
TGTGCCAGCAGCTTACAAACAGGGGGCGGGACTATCTATGGCTACACCTTC,CASSLQTGGGTIYGYTF,TRBJ1-2,TRBV7-2,-,TRBD1
TGTGCCAGTAGTATTGGGGACACGGCCCGCAATCAGCCCCAGCATTTT,CASSIGDTARNQPQHF,TRBJ1-5,TRBV19,-,-
TGTGCCAGCAGCGTAGCTGCCCCTCCTGGGGAGCTGTTTTTT,CASSVAAPPGELFF,TRBJ2-2,TRBV9,few,-
TGCGCCAGCAGCCAGTTGATAGGGACAGGCAATCAGCCCCAGCATTTT,CASSQLIGTGNQPQHF,TRBJ1-5,TRBV4-1,-,TRBD1
TGCAGCGTTGATCACAGCTCCTACAATGAGCAGTTCTTC,CSVDHSSYNEQFF,TRBJ2-1,TRBV29-1,once,-
TGTGCCAGCAGCTTGCTGACAGGGTCCTACGAGCAGTACTTC,CASSLLTGSYEQYF,TRBJ2-7,TRBV5-5,-,TRBD1
TGTGCCAGCAGCGAACGTATTGGACAGTCGTACTTC,CASSERIGQSYF,TRBJ2-7,TRBV7-9,-,-
TGCGCCAGCAGCCAAGATCGTTACGGAGCTACCTACAATGAGCAGTTCTTC,CASSQDRYGATYNEQFF,TRBJ2-1,TRBV4-3,-,-
TGCGCCAGCAGCTTGGGACCAGGAGGTGAGCAGTTCTTC,CASSLGPGGEQFF,TRBJ2-1,TRBV5-1,once,-
TGTGCCAGTAGTATAGTCTGGAGCGGGAGCGACACCGGGGAGCTGTTTTTT,CASSIVWSGSDTGELFF,TRBJ2-2,TRBV19,-,TRBD2
TGTGCCACCTTGACAGAGAACACTGAAGCTTTCTTT,CATLTENTEAFF,TRBJ1-1,TRBV7-9,-,-
TGTGCCAGCAGCCACAGGGTGACGGGCCAAGAGACCCAGTACTTC,CASSHRVTGQETQYF,TRBJ2-5,TRBV28,-,-
TGTGCCAGCAGCTTGCTGGGACAGGGAGTCTACGAGCAGTACTTC,CASSLLGQGVYEQYF,TRBJ2-7,TRBV5-8,-,TRBD1
TGTGCCAGCAGCTTAGGACCAGGGATCCCCAGTTCAGATACGCAGTATTTT,CASSLGPGIPSSDTQYF,TRBJ2-3,TRBV7-2,-,-